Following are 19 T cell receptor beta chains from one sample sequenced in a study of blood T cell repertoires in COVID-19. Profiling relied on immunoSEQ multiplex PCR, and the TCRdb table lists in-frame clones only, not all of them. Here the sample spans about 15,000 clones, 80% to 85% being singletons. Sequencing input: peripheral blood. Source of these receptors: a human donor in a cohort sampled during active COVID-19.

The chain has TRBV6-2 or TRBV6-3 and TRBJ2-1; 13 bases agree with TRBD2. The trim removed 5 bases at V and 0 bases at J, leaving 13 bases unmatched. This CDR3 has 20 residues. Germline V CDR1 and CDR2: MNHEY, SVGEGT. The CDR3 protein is CASSLTYAGLAGASYNEQFF. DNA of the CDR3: TGTGCCAGCAGTCTCACTTACGCCGGACTAGCGGGAGCCTCCTACAATGAGCAGTTCTTC.

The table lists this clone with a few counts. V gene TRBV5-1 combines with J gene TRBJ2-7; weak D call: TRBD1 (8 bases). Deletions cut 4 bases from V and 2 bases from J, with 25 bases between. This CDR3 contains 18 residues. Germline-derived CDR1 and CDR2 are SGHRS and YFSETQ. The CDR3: CASSQGGSWTGTTYEQYF. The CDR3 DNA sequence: TGCGCCAGCAGCCAGGGGGGGAGTTGGACAGGGACCACCTACGAGCAGTACTTC.

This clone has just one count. The CDR3 sequence: CASSSPTSGAYEQYF. The DNA of the CDR3 is TGTGCCAGCAGTTCCCCGACTAGCGGGGCCTACGAGCAGTACTTC. J is TRBJ2-7 and V is TRBV6-2 or TRBV6-3; 11 bases map to TRBD2. The CDR3 is 15 amino acids. V shed 4 bases, J shed 2 bases, and the junction held 4 bases outside the gene matches. Germline V gene data show CDR1 as MNHEY and CDR2 as SVGEGT.

The CDR3 loop reads CASSPRQGRMALHF. In DNA, the CDR3 is TGTGCCAGCAGCCCACGACAGGGGAGAATGGCCCTCCACTTT. This chain uses TRBV7-8 with TRBJ1-6; 8 bases map to TRBD1. The germline V gene has CDR1 SGHVS and CDR2 FQNEAQ. The CDR3 is 14 residues long. V lost 5 bases to trimming and J lost 14 bases; unmatched junction nucleotides: 11. Together with reference TRBV7-8 and TRBJ1-6, the CDR3 gives the full variable domain: GAGVSQSPRYKVAKRGQDVALRCDPISGHVSLFWYQQALGQGPEFLTYFQNEAQLDKSGLPSDRFFAERPEGSVSTLKIQRTQQEDSAVYLCASSPRQGRMALHFGNGTRLTVT.

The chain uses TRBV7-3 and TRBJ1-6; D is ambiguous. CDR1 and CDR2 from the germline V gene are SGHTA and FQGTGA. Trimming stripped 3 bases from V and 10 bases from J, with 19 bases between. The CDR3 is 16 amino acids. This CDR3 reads CASSLSSLSYGSPLHF. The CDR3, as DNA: TGTGCCAGCAGCTTGAGTTCATTGTCTTACGGGTCACCCCTCCACTTT.

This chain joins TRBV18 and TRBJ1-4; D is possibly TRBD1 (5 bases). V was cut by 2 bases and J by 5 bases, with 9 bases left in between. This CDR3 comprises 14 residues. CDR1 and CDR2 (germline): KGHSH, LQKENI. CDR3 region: CASSPETENEKLFF. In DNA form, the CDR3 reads TGTGCCAGCTCACCAGAGACAGAGAATGAAAAACTGTTTTTT.

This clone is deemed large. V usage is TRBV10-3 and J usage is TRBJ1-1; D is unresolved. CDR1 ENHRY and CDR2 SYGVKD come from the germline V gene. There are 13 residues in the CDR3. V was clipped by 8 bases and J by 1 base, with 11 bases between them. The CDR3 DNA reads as TGTGCCATCTACGAGGCGGGGAACACTGAAGCTTTCTTT. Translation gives CAIYEAGNTEAFF.

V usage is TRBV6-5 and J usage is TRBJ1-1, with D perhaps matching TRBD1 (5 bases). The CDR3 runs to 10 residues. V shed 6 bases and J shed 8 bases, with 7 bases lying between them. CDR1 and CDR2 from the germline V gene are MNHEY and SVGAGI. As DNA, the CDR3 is TGTGCCAGCAGACGACAGGAAGCTTTCTTT. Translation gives CASRRQEAFF.

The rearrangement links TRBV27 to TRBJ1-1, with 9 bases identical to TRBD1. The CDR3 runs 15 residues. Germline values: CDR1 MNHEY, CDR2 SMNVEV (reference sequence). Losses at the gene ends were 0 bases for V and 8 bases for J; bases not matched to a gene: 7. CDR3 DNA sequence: TGTGCCAGCAGTTTATCGTTCGGACAGGGGCGAGAAGCTTTCTTT. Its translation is CASSLSFGQGREAFF.

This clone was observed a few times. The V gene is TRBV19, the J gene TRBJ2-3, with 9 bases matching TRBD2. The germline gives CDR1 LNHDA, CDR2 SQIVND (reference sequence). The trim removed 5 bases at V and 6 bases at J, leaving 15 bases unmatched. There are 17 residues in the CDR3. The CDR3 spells CASSSLREGRSLDTQYF. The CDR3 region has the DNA TGTGCCAGTAGTTCGCTGCGGGAGGGCCGAAGTCTGGATACGCAGTATTTT.

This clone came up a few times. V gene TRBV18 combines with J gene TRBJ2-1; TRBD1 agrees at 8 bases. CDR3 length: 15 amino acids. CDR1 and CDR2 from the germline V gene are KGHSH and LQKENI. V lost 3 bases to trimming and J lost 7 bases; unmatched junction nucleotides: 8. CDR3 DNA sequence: TGTGCCAGCTCACCCTCAGGACAGGGCGAAAATGAGCAGTTCTTC. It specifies CASSPSGQGENEQFF.

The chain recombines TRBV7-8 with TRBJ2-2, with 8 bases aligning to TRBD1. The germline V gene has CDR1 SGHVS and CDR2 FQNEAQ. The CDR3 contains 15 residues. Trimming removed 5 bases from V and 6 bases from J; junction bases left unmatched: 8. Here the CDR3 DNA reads TGTGCCAGCAGCCAGAGTGGACAGGGCCCCGGGGAGCTGTTTTTT. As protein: CASSQSGQGPGELFF. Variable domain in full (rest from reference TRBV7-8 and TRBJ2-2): GAGVSQSPRYKVAKRGQDVALRCDPISGHVSLFWYQQALGQGPEFLTYFQNEAQLDKSGLPSDRFFAERPEGSVSTLKIQRTQQEDSAVYLCASSQSGQGPGELFFGEGSRLTVL.

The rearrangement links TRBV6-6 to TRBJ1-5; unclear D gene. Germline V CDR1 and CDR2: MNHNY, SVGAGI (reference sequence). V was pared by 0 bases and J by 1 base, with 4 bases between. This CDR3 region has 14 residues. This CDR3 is CASSYSGSNQPQHF. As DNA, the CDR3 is TGTGCCAGCAGTTACTCGGGCAGCAATCAGCCCCAGCATTTT.

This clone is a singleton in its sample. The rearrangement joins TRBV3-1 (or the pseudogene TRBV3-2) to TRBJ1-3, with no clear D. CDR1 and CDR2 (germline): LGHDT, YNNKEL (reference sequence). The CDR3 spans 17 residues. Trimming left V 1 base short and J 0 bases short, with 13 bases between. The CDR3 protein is CASSQGGSTVSGNTIYF. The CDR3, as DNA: TGTGCCAGCAGCCAAGGAGGTTCAACGGTCTCTGGAAACACCATATATTTT.

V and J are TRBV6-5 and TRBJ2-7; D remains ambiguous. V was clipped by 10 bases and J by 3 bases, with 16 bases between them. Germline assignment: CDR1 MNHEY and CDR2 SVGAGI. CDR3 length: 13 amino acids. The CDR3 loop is CATEAYTNYEQYF. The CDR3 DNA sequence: TGTGCCACCGAGGCCTACACCAACTACGAGCAGTACTTC.

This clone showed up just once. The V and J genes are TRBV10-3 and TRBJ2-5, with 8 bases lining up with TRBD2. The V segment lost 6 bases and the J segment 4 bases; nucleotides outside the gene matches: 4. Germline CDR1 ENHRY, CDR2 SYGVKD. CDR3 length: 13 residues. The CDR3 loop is CAIRGLDRETQYF. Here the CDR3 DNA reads TGTGCCATCAGGGGACTAGATAGAGAGACCCAGTACTTC.

The CDR3 loop is CASSGDSYQPQHF. DNA of the CDR3: TGTGCCAGCAGCGGAGACAGTTATCAGCCCCAGCATTTT. This chain connects TRBV7-2 to TRBJ1-5; tentative D call: TRBD1 (5 bases). V dropped 5 bases and J dropped 5 bases, with 10 bases sitting between them. This CDR3 has 13 residues. Germline CDR1 is SGHTA and CDR2 is FQGNSA.

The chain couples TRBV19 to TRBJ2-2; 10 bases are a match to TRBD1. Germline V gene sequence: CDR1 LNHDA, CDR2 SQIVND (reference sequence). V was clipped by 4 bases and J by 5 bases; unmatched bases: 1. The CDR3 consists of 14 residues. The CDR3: CASSRGQGTGELFF. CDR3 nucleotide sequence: TGTGCCAGTAGTAGGGGACAGGGGACCGGGGAGCTGTTTTTT. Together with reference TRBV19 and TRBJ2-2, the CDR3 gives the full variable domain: DGGITQSPKYLFRKEGQNVTLSCEQNLNHDAMYWYRQDPGQGLRLIYYSQIVNDFQKGDIAEGYSVSREKKESFPLTVTSAQKNPTAFYLCASSRGQGTGELFFGEGSRLTVL.

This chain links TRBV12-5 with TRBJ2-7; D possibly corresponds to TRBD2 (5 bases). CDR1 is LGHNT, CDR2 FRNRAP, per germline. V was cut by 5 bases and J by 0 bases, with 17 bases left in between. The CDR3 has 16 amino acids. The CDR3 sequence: CASGTQPGFISYEQYF. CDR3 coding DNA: TGTGCTAGTGGTACCCAACCGGGATTCATCTCCTACGAGCAGTACTTC.